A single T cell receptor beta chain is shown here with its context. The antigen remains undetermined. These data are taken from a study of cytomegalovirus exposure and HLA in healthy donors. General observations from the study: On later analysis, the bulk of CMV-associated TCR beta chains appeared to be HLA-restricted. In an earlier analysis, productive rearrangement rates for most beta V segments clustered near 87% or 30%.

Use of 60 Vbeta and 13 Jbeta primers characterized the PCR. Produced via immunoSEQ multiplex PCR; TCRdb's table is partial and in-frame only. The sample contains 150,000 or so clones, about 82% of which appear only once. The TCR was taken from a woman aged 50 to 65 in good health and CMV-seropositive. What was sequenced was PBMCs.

The CDR3 spells CASSTTTATPYNSPLHF. For the CDR3, the DNA is TGTGCCAGCAGCACTACGACAGCTACTCCCTATAATTCACCCCTCCACTTT. The chain is built from TRBV9 and TRBJ1-6, with a possible D match to TRBD1 (5 bases). The CDR3 is 17 amino acids. Germline CDR1 and CDR2: SGDLS and YYNGEE. Trimming took off 4 bases at V and 2 bases at J, with 16 bases between the two ends.